The rows below give T cell receptor beta chains drawn from one sample of a study of PD-1 blockade in classical Hodgkin lymphoma. Sequencing was performed with immunoSEQ multiplex PCR; in TCRdb, only in-frame clones are kept and a portion is missing. The sample has 12,000 to 15,000 clones; about 82% are singletons. Sequences were derived from peripheral blood mononuclear cells (PBMCs), sampled at baseline. These receptor sequences come from a human donor with classical Hodgkin lymphoma. CDR3s include the opening cysteine and the closing phenylalanine or tryptophan. A D gene is named only where the DNA matches it firmly. Clone sizes are given selectively: once, few, many, or a class where the clone is expanded.

D: .
J: TRBJ2-3
size: once
V: TRBV4-1
DNA: TGCGCCAGCAGCTCCGAGGGTACGCAGTATTTT
CDR3: CASSSEGTQYF

D: .
J: TRBJ1-4
size: once
V: TRBV28
DNA: TGTGCCAGCAGTCTGATTAATGAAAAACTGTTTTTT
CDR3: CASSLINEKLFF

D: TRBD2
J: TRBJ2-3
size: .
V: TRBV5-4
DNA: TGTGCCAGCAGCTTGGGCGGCTCGGGAGGCCTGTTTAGCACAGATACGCAGTATTTT
CDR3: CASSLGGSGGLFSTDTQYF

D: TRBD2
J: TRBJ2-1
size: .
V: TRBV4-2
DNA: TGTGCCAGCAGCCAAGAGGCTAGCGGTTTGTCCTACAATGAGCAGTTCTTC
CDR3: CASSQEASGLSYNEQFF

D: .
J: TRBJ1-2
size: .
V: TRBV19
DNA: TGTGCCAGTAGCTGGCAGGCTAACTATGGCTACACCTTC
CDR3: CASSWQANYGYTF

D: TRBD2
J: TRBJ2-1
size: .
V: TRBV28
DNA: TGTGCCAGCAGTTTTTGGGCTAGCGGGAGCTACAATGAGCAGTTCTTC
CDR3: CASSFWASGSYNEQFF

D: TRBD1
J: TRBJ2-7
size: .
V: TRBV29-1
DNA: TGCAGCGTTGGGGGACAGGGAACTTACGAGCAGTACTTC
CDR3: CSVGGQGTYEQYF

D: .
J: TRBJ1-2
size: .
V: TRBV6-1
DNA: TGTGCCAGCAGTGAAAGGGGAATCGATGGCTACACCTTC
CDR3: CASSERGIDGYTF

D: .
J: TRBJ1-4
size: .
V: TRBV14
DNA: TGTGCCAGCAGGTCGCGGACTAATGAAAAACTGTTTTTT
CDR3: CASRSRTNEKLFF

D: .
J: TRBJ2-7
size: .
V: TRBV29-1
DNA: TGCAGCGTTAGGAGTCAGACCTACGAGCAGTACTTC
CDR3: CSVRSQTYEQYF

D: TRBD1
J: TRBJ2-5
size: .
V: TRBV29-1
DNA: TGCAGCGTTGAAGATTGGGACAGGGGGCGGCAAGAGACCCAGTACTTC
CDR3: CSVEDWDRGRQETQYF

D: .
J: TRBJ2-7
size: .
V: TRBV6-5
DNA: TGTGCCAGCAGTTACTCGGCGGGGAGCTCCTACGAGCAGTACTTC
CDR3: CASSYSAGSSYEQYF

D: .
J: TRBJ1-5
size: .
V: TRBV6-1
DNA: TGTGCCAGCCAGACAGACACTTATCAGCCCCAGCATTTT
CDR3: CASQTDTYQPQHF

D: TRBD2
J: TRBJ2-7
size: few
V: TRBV9
DNA: TGTGCCAGCAGTCCCGGGACTACCTCCTACGAGCAGTACTTC
CDR3: CASSPGTTSYEQYF

D: TRBD1
J: TRBJ1-5
size: few
V: TRBV2
DNA: TGTGCCAGCAGTTACCCGGACAGGAGGGGAAGTGGCAATCAGCCCCAGCATTTT
CDR3: CASSYPDRRGSGNQPQHF

D: TRBD1
J: TRBJ1-2
size: once
V: TRBV27
DNA: TGTGCCAGCAGTTTATCGGCAGGGGGCTCGGAGGGCTACACCTTC
CDR3: CASSLSAGGSEGYTF

D: .
J: TRBJ2-1
size: .
V: TRBV5-1
DNA: TGCGCCAGCAGCCCGGACACCTACAATGAGCAGTTCTTC
CDR3: CASSPDTYNEQFF

D: TRBD1
J: TRBJ2-5
size: .
V: TRBV2
DNA: TGTGCCAGCAGCGAGACAGGGGCGAAGACCCAGTACTTC
CDR3: CASSETGAKTQYF

D: TRBD1
J: TRBJ2-6
size: .
V: TRBV9
DNA: TGTGCCAGCAGCGTTGGTTTGGACAGGCACTCCGCTGGGGCCAACGTCCTGACTTTC
CDR3: CASSVGLDRHSAGANVLTF

D: .
J: TRBJ1-4
size: .
V: TRBV6-6
DNA: TGTGCCAGCAGTTACCGGGGGGCCACTAATGAAAAACTGTTTTTT
CDR3: CASSYRGATNEKLFF

D: .
J: TRBJ2-7
size: .
V: TRBV7-2
DNA: TGTGCCAGCAGCTTAGCGGGAAGGGGCGAGCAGTACTTC
CDR3: CASSLAGRGEQYF

D: .
J: TRBJ1-2
size: .
V: TRBV6-1
DNA: TGTGCCAGCAGTGAAGTCAGCAATGGCTACACCTTC
CDR3: CASSEVSNGYTF

D: .
J: TRBJ1-2
size: once
V: TRBV5-8
DNA: TGTGCCAGCAGCTTCGAGGGGTGGTCCGCTATCCTCTATGGCTACACCTTC
CDR3: CASSFEGWSAILYGYTF

D: TRBD2
J: TRBJ2-1
size: .
V: TRBV14
DNA: TGTGCCAGCAGCCAATTTAGCGGGAGAAGTTCCTACAATGAGCAGTTCTTC
CDR3: CASSQFSGRSSYNEQFF

D: .
J: TRBJ1-1
size: .
V: TRBV2
DNA: TGTGCCAGCAGGGGCATTAGCACTGAAGCTTTCTTT
CDR3: CASRGISTEAFF

D: TRBD1
J: TRBJ2-7
size: .
V: TRBV7-9
DNA: TGTGCCAGCAGCACCGGACAGGCTACCTACGAGCAGTACTTC
CDR3: CASSTGQATYEQYF

D: .
J: TRBJ2-5
size: .
V: TRBV27
DNA: TGTGCCAGCAGCCTGGGCAAGACCCAGTACTTC
CDR3: CASSLGKTQYF

D: .
J: TRBJ2-5
size: once
V: TRBV6-6
DNA: TGTGCCAGCAGTTACTTGACAGCTCGTGACCCCCAGTACTTC
CDR3: CASSYLTARDPQYF

D: TRBD1
J: TRBJ2-2
size: .
V: TRBV7-2
DNA: TGTGCCAGCAGCTTAGTTTGGACAGGGAACACCGGGGAGCTGTTTTTT
CDR3: CASSLVWTGNTGELFF